One T cell receptor beta chain is described in this entry. This sample is part of a study of blood T cell repertoires in COVID-19. Background on the study: Samples taken during acute and convalescent COVID-19 were collected in the United States, Italy and Spain. T cells, B-cell-depleted T cells, or PBMCs provided the cDNA or gDNA that served as material.

In the authors' methods: Amplification of reference gene primers provided the estimated nucleated cell counts. Using immunoSEQ multiplex PCR, the repertoire was profiled, and TCRdb retains in-frame clones only, with some absent. For V, J and clone size, that table is used; D and trimming come from the DNA. This sample has over 120,000 clones, with 60% to 80% found just once. In germline, CDR1 is MDHEN, CDR2 SYDVKM. V gave up 2 bases and J gave up 9 bases; unmatched junction bases: 0. The CDR3 is 11 amino acids. The source of this sequence is a woman in her fifties or sixties with active or convalescent COVID-19. Sample: peripheral blood. The chain has TRBV28 and TRBJ2-7; 8 bases agree with TRBD2. This chain's CDR3 is CASSLAGGQYF. CDR3 nucleotides: TGTGCCAGCAGTTTAGCGGGAGGGCAGTACTTC.